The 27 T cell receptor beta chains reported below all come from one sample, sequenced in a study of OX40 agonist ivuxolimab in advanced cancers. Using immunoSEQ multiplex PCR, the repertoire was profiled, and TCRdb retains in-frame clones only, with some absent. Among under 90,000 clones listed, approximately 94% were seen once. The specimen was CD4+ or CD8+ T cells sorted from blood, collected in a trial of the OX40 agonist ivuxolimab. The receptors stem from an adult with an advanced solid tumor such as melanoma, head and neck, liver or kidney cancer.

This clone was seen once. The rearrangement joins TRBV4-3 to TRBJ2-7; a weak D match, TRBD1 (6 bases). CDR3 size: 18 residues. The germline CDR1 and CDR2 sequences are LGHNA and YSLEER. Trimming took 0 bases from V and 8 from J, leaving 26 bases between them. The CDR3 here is CASSQDTKGWGPSLKQYF. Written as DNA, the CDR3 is TGCGCCAGCAGCCAAGATACAAAGGGGTGGGGGCCTAGCCTCAAGCAGTACTTC.

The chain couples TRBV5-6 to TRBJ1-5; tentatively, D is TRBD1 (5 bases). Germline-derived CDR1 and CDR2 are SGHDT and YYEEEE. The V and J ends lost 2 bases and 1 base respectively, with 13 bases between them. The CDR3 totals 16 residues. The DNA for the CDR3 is TGTGCCAGCAGCTTTGGGGGGGTACAAAGCAATCAGCCCCAGCATTTT. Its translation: CASSFGGVQSNQPQHF. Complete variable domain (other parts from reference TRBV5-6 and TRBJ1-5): DAGVTQSPTHLIKTRGQQVTLRCSPKSGHDTVSWYQQALGQGPQFIFQYYEEEERQRGNFPDRFSGHQFPNYSSELNVNALLLGDSALYLCASSFGGVQSNQPQHFGDGTRLSIL.

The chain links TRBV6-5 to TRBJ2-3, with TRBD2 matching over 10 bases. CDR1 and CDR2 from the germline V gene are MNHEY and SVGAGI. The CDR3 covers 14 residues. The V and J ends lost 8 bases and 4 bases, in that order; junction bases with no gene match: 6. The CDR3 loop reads CASRLAGASDTQYF. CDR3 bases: TGTGCCAGCCGTCTAGCGGGAGCTTCAGATACGCAGTATTTT.

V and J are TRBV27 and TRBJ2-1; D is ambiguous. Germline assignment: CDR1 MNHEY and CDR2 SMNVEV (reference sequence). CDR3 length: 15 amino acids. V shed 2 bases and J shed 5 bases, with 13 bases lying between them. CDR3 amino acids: CASSLTASEHNEQFF. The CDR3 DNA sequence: TGTGCCAGCAGTTTAACAGCGAGTGAGCACAATGAGCAGTTCTTC.

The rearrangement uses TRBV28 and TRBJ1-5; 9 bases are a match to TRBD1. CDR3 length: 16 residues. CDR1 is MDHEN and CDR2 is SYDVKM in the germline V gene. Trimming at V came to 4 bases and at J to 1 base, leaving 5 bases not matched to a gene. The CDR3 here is CASSSRQGGSNQPQHF. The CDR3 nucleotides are TGTGCCAGCAGTTCCCGACAGGGGGGGAGCAATCAGCCCCAGCATTTT.

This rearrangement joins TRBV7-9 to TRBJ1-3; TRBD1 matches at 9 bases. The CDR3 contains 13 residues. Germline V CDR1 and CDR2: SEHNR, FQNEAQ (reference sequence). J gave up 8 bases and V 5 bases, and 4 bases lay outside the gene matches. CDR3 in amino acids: CASSLWTGDTIYF. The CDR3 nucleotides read TGTGCCAGCAGCCTCTGGACAGGGGACACCATATATTTT.

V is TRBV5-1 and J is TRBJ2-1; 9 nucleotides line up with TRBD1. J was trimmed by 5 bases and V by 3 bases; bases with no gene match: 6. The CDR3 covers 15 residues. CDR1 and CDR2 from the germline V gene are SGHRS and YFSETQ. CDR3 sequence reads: CASSSTGGGNNEQFF. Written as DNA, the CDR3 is TGCGCCAGCAGCTCTACAGGGGGCGGGAACAATGAGCAGTTCTTC.

CDR3 DNA sequence: TGTGCCAGCAGCTTCGTGGCTAGCGGGAGGGGGTCATTGTCTCAGTTCTTC. Its protein is CASSFVASGRGSLSQFF. The chain links TRBV5-6 to TRBJ2-1; 12 bases align to TRBD2. Per germline, CDR1 SGHDT and CDR2 YYEEEE. The V gene end was trimmed by 2 bases and the J gene end by 13 bases; junction bases not matched to a gene: 16. This CDR3 is built from 17 residues.

DNA of the CDR3: TGTGCCATCAGCGTAGTCGTAGGGCAAGCGAACACTGAAGCTTTCTTT. As protein: CAISVVVGQANTEAFF. The chain links TRBV10-3 to TRBJ1-1; D remains ambiguous. The CDR3 covers 16 residues. Germline V CDR1 and CDR2: ENHRY, SYGVKD. V was pared by 6 bases and J by 1 base, with 18 bases between.

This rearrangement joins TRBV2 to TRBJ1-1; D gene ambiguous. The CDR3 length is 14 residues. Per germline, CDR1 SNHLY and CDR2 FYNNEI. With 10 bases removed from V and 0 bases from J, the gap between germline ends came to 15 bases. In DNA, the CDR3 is TGTGCCACCTGTAACGGCAGCATGAACACTGAAGCTTTCTTT. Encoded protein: CATCNGSMNTEAFF.

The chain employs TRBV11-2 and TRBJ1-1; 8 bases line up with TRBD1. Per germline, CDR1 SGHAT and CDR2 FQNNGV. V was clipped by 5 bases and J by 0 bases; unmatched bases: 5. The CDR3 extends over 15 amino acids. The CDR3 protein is CASSTSTGVNTEAFF. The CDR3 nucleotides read TGTGCCAGCAGCACTTCGACAGGGGTGAACACTGAAGCTTTCTTT.

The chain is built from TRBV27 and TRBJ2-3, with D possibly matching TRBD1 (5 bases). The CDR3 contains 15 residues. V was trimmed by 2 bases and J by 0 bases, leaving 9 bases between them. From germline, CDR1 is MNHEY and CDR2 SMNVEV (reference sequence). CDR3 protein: CASSLGAESTDTQYF. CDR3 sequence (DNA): TGTGCCAGCAGTTTAGGGGCGGAAAGCACAGATACGCAGTATTTT.

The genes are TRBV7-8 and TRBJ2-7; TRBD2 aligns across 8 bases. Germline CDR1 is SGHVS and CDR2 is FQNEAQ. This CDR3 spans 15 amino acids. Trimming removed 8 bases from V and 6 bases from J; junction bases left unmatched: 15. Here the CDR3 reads CASAIGLAGTSEQYF. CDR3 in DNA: TGTGCCAGCGCTATTGGACTAGCAGGGACCAGCGAGCAGTACTTC.

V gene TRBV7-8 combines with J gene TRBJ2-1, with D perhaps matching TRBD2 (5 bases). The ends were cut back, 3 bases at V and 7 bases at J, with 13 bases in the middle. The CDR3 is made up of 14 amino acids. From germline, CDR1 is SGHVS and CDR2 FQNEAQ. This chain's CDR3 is CASSFLFGRNEQFF. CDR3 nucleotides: TGTGCCAGCAGCTTCCTCTTTGGGAGAAATGAGCAGTTCTTC.

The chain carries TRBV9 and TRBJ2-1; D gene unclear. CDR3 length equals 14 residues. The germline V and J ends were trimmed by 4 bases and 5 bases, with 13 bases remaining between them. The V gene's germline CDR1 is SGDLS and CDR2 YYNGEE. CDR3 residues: CASSPANLHNEQFF. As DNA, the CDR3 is TGTGCCAGCAGCCCAGCCAATCTGCACAATGAGCAGTTCTTC.

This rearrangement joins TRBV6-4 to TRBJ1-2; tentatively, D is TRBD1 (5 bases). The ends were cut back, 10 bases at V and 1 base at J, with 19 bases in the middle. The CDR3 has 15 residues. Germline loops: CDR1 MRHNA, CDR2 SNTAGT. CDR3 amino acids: CATPGGREGNYGYTF. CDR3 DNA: TGTGCCACCCCGGGGGGGAGGGAGGGTAACTATGGCTACACCTTC.

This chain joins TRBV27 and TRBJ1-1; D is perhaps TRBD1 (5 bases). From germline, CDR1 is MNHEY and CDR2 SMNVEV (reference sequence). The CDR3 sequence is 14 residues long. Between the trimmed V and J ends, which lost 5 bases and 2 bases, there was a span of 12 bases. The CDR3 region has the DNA TGTGCCAGCAGTGCTGGGACGGGAAACACTGAAGCTTTCTTT. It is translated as CASSAGTGNTEAFF.

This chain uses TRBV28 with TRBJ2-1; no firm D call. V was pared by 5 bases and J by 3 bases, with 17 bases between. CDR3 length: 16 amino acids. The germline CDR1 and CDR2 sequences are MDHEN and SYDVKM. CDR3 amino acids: CASSPPGEVLYNEQFF. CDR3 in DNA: TGTGCCAGCAGTCCCCCTGGTGAGGTTCTCTACAATGAGCAGTTCTTC.

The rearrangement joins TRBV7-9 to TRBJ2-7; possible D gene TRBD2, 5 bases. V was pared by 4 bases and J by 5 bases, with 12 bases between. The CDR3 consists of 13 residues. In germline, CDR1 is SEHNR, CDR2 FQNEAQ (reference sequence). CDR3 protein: CASSSRGDHEQYF. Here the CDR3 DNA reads TGTGCCAGCAGCTCACGGGGTGACCACGAGCAGTACTTC.

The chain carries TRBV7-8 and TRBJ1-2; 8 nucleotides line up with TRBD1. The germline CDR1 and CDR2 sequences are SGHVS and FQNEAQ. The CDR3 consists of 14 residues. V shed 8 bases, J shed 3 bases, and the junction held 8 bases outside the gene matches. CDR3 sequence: CASAQDREDYGYTF. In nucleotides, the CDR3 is TGTGCCAGCGCCCAGGACAGGGAGGACTATGGCTACACCTTC.

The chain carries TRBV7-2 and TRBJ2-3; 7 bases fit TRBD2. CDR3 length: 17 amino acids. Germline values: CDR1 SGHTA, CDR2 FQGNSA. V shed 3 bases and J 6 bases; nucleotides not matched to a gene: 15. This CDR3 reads CASSFPREGPGNDTQYF. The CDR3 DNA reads TGTGCCAGCAGCTTCCCGAGGGAGGGCCCAGGTAACGATACGCAGTATTTT. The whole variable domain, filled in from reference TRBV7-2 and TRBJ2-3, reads GAGVSQSPSNKVTEKGKDVELRCDPISGHTALYWYRQSLGQGLEFLIYFQGNSAPDKSGLPSDRFSAERTGGSVSTLTIQRTQQEDSAVYLCASSFPREGPGNDTQYFGPGTRLTVL.

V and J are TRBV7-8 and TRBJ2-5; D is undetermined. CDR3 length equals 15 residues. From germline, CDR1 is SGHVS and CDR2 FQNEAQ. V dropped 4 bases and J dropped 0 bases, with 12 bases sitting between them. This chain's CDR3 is CASSSRTRYQETQYF. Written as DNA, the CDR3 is TGTGCCAGCAGCTCCAGGACCAGGTACCAAGAGACCCAGTACTTC.

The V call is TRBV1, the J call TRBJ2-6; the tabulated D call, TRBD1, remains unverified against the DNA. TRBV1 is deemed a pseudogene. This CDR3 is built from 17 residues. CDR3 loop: CTSSKKRAQSRANVLTF. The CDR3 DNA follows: TGCACCAGCAGTAAAAAACGTGCACAAAGTCGGGCCAACGTCCTGACTTTC.

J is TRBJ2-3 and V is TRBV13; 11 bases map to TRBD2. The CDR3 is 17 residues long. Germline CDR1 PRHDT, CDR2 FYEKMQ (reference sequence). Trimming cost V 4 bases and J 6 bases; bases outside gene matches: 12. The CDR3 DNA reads TGTGCCAGCAGCTCCGGGATTACTAGCGGGAGTTACGATACGCAGTATTTT. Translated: CASSSGITSGSYDTQYF. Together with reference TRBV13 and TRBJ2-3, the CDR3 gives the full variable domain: AAGVIQSPRHLIKEKRETATLKCYPIPRHDTVYWYQQGPGQDPQFLISFYEKMQSDKGSIPDRFSAQQFSDYHSELNMSSLELGDSALYFCASSSGITSGSYDTQYFGPGTRLTVL.

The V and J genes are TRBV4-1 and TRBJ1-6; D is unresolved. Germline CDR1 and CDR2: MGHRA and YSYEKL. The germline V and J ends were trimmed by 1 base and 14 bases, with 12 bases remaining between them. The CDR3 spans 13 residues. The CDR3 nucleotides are TGCGCCAGCAGCCAAGGGTACAGACCAGCCCTCCACTTT. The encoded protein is CASSQGYRPALHF.

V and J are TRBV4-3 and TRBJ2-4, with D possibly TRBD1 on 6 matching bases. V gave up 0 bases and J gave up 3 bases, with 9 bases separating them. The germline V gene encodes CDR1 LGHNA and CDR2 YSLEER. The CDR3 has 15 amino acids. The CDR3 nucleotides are TGCGCCAGCAGCCAAGAACAGGGAAGCAAAAACATTCAGTACTTC. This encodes CASSQEQGSKNIQYF.

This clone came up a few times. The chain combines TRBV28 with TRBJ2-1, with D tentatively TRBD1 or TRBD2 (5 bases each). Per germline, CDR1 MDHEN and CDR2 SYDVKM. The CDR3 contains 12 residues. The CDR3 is CAVGDSYNEQFF. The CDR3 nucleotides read TGTGCAGTGGGGGATTCCTACAATGAGCAGTTCTTC.